This T cell receptor (beta chain) was recovered during a study of cytomegalovirus exposure and HLA in healthy donors. Study-wide points: Being productive about 90% or about 30% of the time was typical of most TCR beta V segments in an earlier analysis.

This CDR3 spans 15 amino acids. V was cut by 5 bases and J by 1 base, with 12 bases left in between. Germline V gene sequence: CDR1 MNHEY, CDR2 SVGAGI. Use of 60 Vbeta and 13 Jbeta primers characterized the PCR. The repertoire was sequenced with immunoSEQ multiplex PCR; TCRdb's copy has only in-frame clones and lacks some. The sample includes some 170,000 clones, about 77% of them seen just once. With regard to this clone: What it binds is unknown.

The clonotype was recovered from a young man in good health and CMV-seropositive. The chain joins TRBV6-5 to TRBJ1-5, with D possibly TRBD1 on 6 matching bases. Sequencing input: PBMCs. The DNA for the CDR3 is TGTGCCAGCAGTCAAGAAGGGGGAAGCAATCAGCCCCAGCATTTT. It specifies CASSQEGGSNQPQHF.